The clone carrying this TCR beta chain was counted only a few times. The data were taken from a study of blood T cell repertoires in COVID-19. Study-level information: The analysed material was cDNA or gDNA that came from T cells, B-cell-depleted T cells, or PBMCs.

The CDR3 loop spans 14 amino acids. V was pared by 1 base and J by 5 bases, with 11 bases between. CDR1 is LGHDT, CDR2 YNNKEL, per germline (reference sequence). Profiled with immunoSEQ multiplex PCR; TCRdb holds only in-frame clones, not every one. The table includes over 100,000 clones, approximately 80% detected once. This sequence was found in a woman in her sixties with active or convalescent COVID-19. The rearrangement links TRBV3-1 (or the pseudogene TRBV3-2) to TRBJ1-1; D not resolved. The sample comprised peripheral blood. CDR3 in amino acids: CASSQAQSRTEAFF. As DNA, the CDR3 is TGTGCCAGCAGCCAAGCACAGAGCAGAACTGAAGCTTTCTTT.